This T cell receptor beta chain was recorded in a study of blood T cell repertoires in COVID-19 (TCRdb year 2020). Describing the broader study: The collaborator samples originated in the United States, Italy and Spain and spanned the acute and convalescent phases of COVID-19. The prospective study material was composed of cDNA or gDNA derived from T cells, B-cell-depleted T cells, or PBMCs. Deeply sampled blood TCRbeta repertoires from subjects exposed to, actively infected with, or recovered from COVID-19 were included in the dataset. The repertoires were released in a freely available public database intended as a resource for research on the immune response to SARS-CoV-2. Samples came from the ongoing ImmuneRACE study (first 160 participants) plus 1,254 subjects from 6 global collaborators. A de-identified subject ID, COVID-19 status, age in years and sex were almost always included in the sample metadata. Where HLA class I and class II types were available, the types were taken from metadata supplied by the sample provider, not from assay-based typing.

Here is what the overall study found, with its caveats: The quantity of clinical and demographic metadata differed by source and by participant and was supplied without curation.

TCRbeta CDR3 regions were amplified from genomic DNA using the immunoSEQ Assay, a bias-controlled multiplex PCR. From the authors' description of their analysis: Nucleated cell counts per sample were estimated from amplification of reference gene primers within the assay. To quantify the absolute abundance of each unique TCRbeta CDR3 rearrangement, sequence reads were collapsed and filtered. Productive Simpson clonality was computed per sample as the square root of Simpson's diversity index over productive rearrangements. TCRdb holds this immuneACCESS table with in-frame rearrangements only. Some clones are missing; in checked studies, unresolved V genes explain under half, and the rest has no known cause. For V, J and clone size, that table is used; D and trimming come from the DNA. The sample includes around 200,000 clones, with approximately 87% observed a single time. Approximately 11% of the sample is taken by the ten largest.

CDR1 and CDR2, per the germline V gene (reference sequence), are MNHEY and SMNVEV. V drops 4 bases and J drops 5 bases, leaving 15 bases in between. The CDR3 holds 15 amino acids from the cysteine to the phenylalanine. Of the read, only the CDR3 DNA is kept; its 45 bases are in frame from base 1. At one collaborating source in Seattle, patients were enrolled during active infection and were followed longitudinally through the course of disease. The collaborating institutions used their own protocols to collect whole blood in K2EDTA tubes. For TCRbeta analysis, collaborator samples were shipped as frozen whole blood, as isolated PBMCs, or as DNA extracted from either sample type. In the case of this clone: The antigen it recognizes is unknown. Base quality data are lacking; no much larger clone is found one base away.

The chain employs TRBV27 and TRBJ2-1; the D gene identity is not certain. This clonotype was obtained from a woman aged 55-70 years with COVID-19, enrolled during active disease. Material: peripheral blood. CDR3 reads: CASSYDSLVDNEQFF. The base sequence is TGTGCCAGCAGTTACGATAGTTTGGTTGACAATGAGCAGTTCTTC.